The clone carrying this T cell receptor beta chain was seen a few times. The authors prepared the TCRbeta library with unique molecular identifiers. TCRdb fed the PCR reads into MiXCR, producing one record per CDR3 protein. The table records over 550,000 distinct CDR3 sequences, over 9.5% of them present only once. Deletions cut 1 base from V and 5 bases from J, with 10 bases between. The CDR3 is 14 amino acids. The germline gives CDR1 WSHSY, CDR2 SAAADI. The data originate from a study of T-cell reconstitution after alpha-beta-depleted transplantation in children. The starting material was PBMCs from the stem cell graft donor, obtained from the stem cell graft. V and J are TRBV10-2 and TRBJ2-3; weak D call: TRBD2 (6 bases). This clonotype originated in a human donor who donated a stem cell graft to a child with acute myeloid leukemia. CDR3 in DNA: TGCGCCAGCAGTGAGTTGGGTAGCGGAGATACGCAGTATTTT. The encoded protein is CASSELGSGDTQYF.